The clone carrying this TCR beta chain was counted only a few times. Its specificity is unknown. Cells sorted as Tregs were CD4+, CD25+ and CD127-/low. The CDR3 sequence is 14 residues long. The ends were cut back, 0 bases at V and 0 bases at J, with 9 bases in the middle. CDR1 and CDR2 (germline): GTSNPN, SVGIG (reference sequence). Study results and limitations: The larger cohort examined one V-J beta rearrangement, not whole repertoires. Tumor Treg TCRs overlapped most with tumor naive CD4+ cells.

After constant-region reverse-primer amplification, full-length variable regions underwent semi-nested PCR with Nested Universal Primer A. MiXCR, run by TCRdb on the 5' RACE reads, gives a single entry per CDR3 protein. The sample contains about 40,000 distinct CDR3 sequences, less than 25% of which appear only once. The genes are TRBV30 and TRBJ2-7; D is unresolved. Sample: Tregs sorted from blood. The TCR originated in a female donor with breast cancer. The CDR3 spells CAWSVPATSYEQYF. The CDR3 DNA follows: TGTGCCTGGAGTGTACCAGCGACCTCCTACGAGCAGTACTTC.